Listed below are T cell receptor beta chains from one sample, sequenced in a study of OX40 agonist ivuxolimab in advanced cancers. TCRdb keeps only in-frame clones here, not all; method: immunoSEQ multiplex PCR. This table holds 35,000 to 40,000 clones, around 89% found once. The sample consisted of CD4+ or CD8+ T cells sorted from blood, taken in a trial of the OX40 agonist ivuxolimab. These receptors all stem from an adult with an advanced solid tumor such as melanoma, head and neck, liver or kidney cancer. CDR3s include the opening cysteine and the closing phenylalanine or tryptophan. D genes are given only for firm matches. Clone size is stated in some rows and not others, as once, few, many or a class when expanded.

NA	NA	TRBJ2-7	TRBV9	CASSVDGDSYEQYF	TGTGCCAGCAGCGTAGACGGTGATTCCTACGAGCAGTACTTC
NA	NA	TRBJ1-3	TRBV7-2	CASSLTGASGNTIYF	TGTGCCAGCAGCTTAACCGGGGCATCCGGAAACACCATATATTTT
NA	NA	TRBJ1-1	TRBV7-9	CASTREHGMNTEAFF	TGTGCCAGCACCCGAGAACACGGTATGAACACTGAAGCTTTCTTT
once	TRBD1	TRBJ1-5	TRBV7-9	CASSGGQANQPQHF	TGTGCCAGCAGTGGGGGACAGGCCAATCAGCCCCAGCATTTT
NA	TRBD2	TRBJ2-1	TRBV14	CASRATGGPEQFF	TGTGCCAGCAGGGCAACGGGGGGGCCCGAGCAGTTCTTC
NA	NA	TRBJ2-5	TRBV19	CASSLTAGETQYF	TGTGCCAGTAGTTTGACTGCGGGAGAGACCCAGTACTTC
NA	NA	TRBJ2-1	TRBV10-3	CAINTGPNNEQFF	TGTGCCATCAATACAGGCCCTAACAATGAGCAGTTCTTC
few	TRBD1	TRBJ1-5	TRBV6-1	CASSEWDRDQPQHF	TGTGCCAGCAGTGAATGGGACAGGGATCAGCCCCAGCATTTT
NA	NA	TRBJ2-7	TRBV4-2	CASSQPNLEQYF	TGTGCCAGCAGCCAACCCAATTTAGAGCAGTACTTC
NA	NA	TRBJ2-1	TRBV5-6	CASSLWGSGSELLNEQFF	TGTGCCAGCAGCCTATGGGGTTCAGGGTCGGAGCTCCTTAATGAGCAGTTCTTC
NA	TRBD1	TRBJ1-2	TRBV27	CASSSGPGQVFGYTF	TGTGCCAGCAGTTCCGGACCGGGACAGGTCTTCGGCTACACCTTC
NA	NA	TRBJ2-4	TRBV7-6	CASSLEGHLAKNIQYF	TGTGCCAGCAGCTTGGAGGGGCACCTAGCCAAAAACATTCAGTACTTC
NA	NA	TRBJ2-3	TRBV27	CASSSIGVSTDTQYF	TGTGCCAGCAGTTCTATAGGGGTGAGCACAGATACGCAGTATTTT
NA	NA	TRBJ2-3	TRBV27	CASSLSRGVWRVAGTDTQYF	TGTGCCAGCAGTTTATCCCGCGGCGTATGGCGGGTCGCTGGCACAGATACGCAGTATTTT
NA	NA	TRBJ2-2	TRBV5-1	CASSSTGSGTGELFF	TGCGCCAGCAGCTCGACAGGTTCAGGCACCGGGGAGCTGTTTTTT
few	TRBD2	TRBJ2-3	TRBV9	CASSLIAGEDTQYF	TGTGCCAGCAGCCTCATAGCGGGGGAAGATACGCAGTATTTT
NA	NA	TRBJ2-3	TRBV7-9	CASSLTGPTDTQYF	TGTGCCAGCAGCTTAACAGGGCCAACAGATACGCAGTATTTT
NA	NA	TRBJ2-7	TRBV6-5	CASSPDSGFYEQYF	TGTGCCAGCAGTCCGGACAGTGGTTTCTACGAGCAGTACTTC
NA	NA	TRBJ2-7	TRBV27	CASSLLGGYEQYF	TGTGCCAGCAGTTTATTAGGGGGATACGAGCAGTACTTC
NA	TRBD1	TRBJ2-3	TRBV5-8	CASSSHRGRDTQYF	TGTGCCAGCAGCTCCCACAGGGGCCGAGATACGCAGTATTTT
NA	NA	TRBJ1-5	TRBV19	CASSRDRNQPQHF	TGTGCCAGTAGTAGAGACCGCAATCAGCCCCAGCATTTT
NA	NA	TRBJ1-2	TRBV29-1	CSVGPDDRSYGYTF	TGCAGCGTTGGTCCCGACGACAGATCCTATGGCTACACCTTC
NA	NA	TRBJ1-1	TRBV28	CACDKVRGGNTEAFF	TGTGCCTGCGACAAGGTAAGAGGCGGGAACACTGAAGCTTTCTTT
NA	TRBD2	TRBJ2-1	TRBV9	CASSASLAGENNEQFF	TGTGCCAGCAGCGCGTCATTAGCGGGGGAGAACAATGAGCAGTTCTTC
few	TRBD2	TRBJ2-3	TRBV19	CASRNILAGGQDTQYF	TGTGCCAGTAGGAATATACTAGCGGGGGGGCAAGATACGCAGTATTTT
once	TRBD1	TRBJ2-4	TRBV7-9	CASSPPGQGFGKNIQYF	TGTGCCAGCAGCCCTCCGGGACAGGGGTTCGGCAAAAACATTCAGTACTTC
NA	NA	TRBJ2-5	TRBV11-2	CASSLMGLTVEETQYF	TGTGCCAGCAGCTTAATGGGCCTCACGGTGGAAGAGACCCAGTACTTC
NA	NA	TRBJ1-2	TRBV12-1	CASSPPYTDYTF	TGTGCCAGCAGTCCGCCCTACACCGACTACACCTTC